The subject of this entry is one TCR beta chain. Antigen specificity is unknown. The CDR3 runs to 15 residues. Deletions cut 3 bases from V and 2 bases from J, with 13 bases between. Germline V CDR1 and CDR2: LNHDA, SQIVND (reference sequence). This sample was included in a study of OX40 agonist ivuxolimab in advanced cancers. Background on the study: Given to patients was ivuxolimab, an agonistic anti-OX40 (CD134) antibody.

Points from the study as a whole: At doses 0.1 to 3.0 mg/kg, CD4+ and CD8+ clones expanded. Some nonresponders additionally presented with little normalized T-cell clonal expansion.

Sequenced by immunoSEQ multiplex PCR; TCRdb stores in-frame clones only, minus some. The profile shows roughly 66,000 clones, around 80% of them singletons. The clonotype was recovered from an adult with an advanced solid tumor such as melanoma, head and neck, liver or kidney cancer. The chain joins TRBV19 to TRBJ1-1; no definite D call. The specimen was CD4+ or CD8+ T cells sorted from blood, collected in a trial of the OX40 agonist ivuxolimab. The CDR3 is CASSMASAGNTEAFF. The DNA for the CDR3 is TGTGCCAGTAGTATGGCCTCGGCGGGAAACACTGAAGCTTTCTTT.